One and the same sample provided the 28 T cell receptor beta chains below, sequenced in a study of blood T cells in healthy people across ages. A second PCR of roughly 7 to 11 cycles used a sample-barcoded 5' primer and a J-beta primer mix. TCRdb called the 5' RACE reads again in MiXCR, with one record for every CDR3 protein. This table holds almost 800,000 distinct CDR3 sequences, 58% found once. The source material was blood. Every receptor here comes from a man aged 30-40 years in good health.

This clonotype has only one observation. CDR3 nucleotide sequence: TGTGCCAGCAGCGAGGGACTAGCACTGGAGCAGTTCTTC. The encoded protein is CASSEGLALEQFF. The gene calls are TRBV6-5 and TRBJ2-1; the match to TRBD2 covers 9 bases. Trimming cost V 6 bases and J 10 bases; bases outside gene matches: 7. This CDR3 is 13 amino acids long. The germline V gene encodes CDR1 MNHEY and CDR2 SVGAGI.

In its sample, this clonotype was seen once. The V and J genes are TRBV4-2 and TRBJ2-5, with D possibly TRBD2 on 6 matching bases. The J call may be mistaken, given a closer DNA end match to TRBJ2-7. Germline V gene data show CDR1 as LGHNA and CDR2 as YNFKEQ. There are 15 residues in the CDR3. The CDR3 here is CASSSRAGLDYEQYF. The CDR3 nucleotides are TGTGCCAGCAGCTCTCGGGCGGGGCTGGACTACGAGCAGTACTTC.

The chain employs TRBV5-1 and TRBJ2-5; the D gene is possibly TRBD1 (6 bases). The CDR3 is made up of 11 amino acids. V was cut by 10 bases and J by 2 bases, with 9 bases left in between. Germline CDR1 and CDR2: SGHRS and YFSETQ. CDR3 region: CAAGDQETQYF. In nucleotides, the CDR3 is TGCGCCGCAGGGGATCAAGAGACCCAGTACTTC.

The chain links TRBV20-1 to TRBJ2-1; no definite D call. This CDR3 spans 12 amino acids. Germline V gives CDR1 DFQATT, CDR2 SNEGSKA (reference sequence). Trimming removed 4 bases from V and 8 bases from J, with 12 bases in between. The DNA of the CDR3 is TGCAGTGCTAAAGGCCTCACGGATGAGCAGTTCTTC. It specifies CSAKGLTDEQFF.

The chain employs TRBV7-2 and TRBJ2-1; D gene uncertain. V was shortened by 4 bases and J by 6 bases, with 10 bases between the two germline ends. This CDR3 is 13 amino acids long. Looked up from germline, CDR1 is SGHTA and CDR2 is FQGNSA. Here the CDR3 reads CASSSAWGNEQFF. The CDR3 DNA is TGTGCCAGCAGCTCCGCTTGGGGCAATGAGCAGTTCTTC. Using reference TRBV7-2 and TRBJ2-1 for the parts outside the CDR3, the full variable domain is GAGVSQSPSNKVTEKGKDVELRCDPISGHTALYWYRQSLGQGLEFLIYFQGNSAPDKSGLPSDRFSAERTGGSVSTLTIQRTQQEDSAVYLCASSSAWGNEQFFGPGTRLTVL.

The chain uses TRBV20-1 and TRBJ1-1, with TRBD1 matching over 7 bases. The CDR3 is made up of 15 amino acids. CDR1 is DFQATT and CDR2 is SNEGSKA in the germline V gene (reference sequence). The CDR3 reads CIPGGTDRMNTEAFF. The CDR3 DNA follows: TGCATCCCCGGGGGGACAGACCGCATGAACACTGAAGCTTTCTTT.

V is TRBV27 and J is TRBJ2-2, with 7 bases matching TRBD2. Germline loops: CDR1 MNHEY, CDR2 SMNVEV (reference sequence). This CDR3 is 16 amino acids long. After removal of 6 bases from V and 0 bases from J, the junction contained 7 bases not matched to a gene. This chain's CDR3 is CASSQTLATNTGELFF. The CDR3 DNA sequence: TGTGCCAGCAGCCAGACACTAGCGACGAACACCGGGGAGCTGTTTTTT.

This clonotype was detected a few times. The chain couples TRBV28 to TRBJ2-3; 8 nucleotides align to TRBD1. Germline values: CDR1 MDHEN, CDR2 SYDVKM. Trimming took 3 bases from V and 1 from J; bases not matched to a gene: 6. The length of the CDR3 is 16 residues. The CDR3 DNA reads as TGTGCCAGCAGTTTTCAGGGGGCACAAGGCACAGATACGCAGTATTTT. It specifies CASSFQGAQGTDTQYF.

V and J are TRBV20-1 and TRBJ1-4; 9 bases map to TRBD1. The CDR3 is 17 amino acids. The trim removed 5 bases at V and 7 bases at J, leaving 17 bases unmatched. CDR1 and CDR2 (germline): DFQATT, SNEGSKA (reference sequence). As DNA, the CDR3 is TGCAGTGCTGGGGGACAGGGCCAGTCCCATGTTGGTGAAAAACTGTTTTTT. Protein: CSAGGQGQSHVGEKLFF.

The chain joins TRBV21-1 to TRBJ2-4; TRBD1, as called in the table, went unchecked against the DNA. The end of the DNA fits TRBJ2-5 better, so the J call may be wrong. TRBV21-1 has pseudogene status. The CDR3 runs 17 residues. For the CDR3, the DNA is TGTGCCAGCAGCATCGGGCCCTTTGGAGGACAGGGAAAGACCCAGTACTTC. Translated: CASSIGPFGGQGKTQYF.

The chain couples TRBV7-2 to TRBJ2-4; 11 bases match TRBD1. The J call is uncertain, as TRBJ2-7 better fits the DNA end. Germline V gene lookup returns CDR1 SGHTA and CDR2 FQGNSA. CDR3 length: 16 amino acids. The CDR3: CASSPYGQGAPYEQYF. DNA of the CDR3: TGTGCCAGCAGCCCCTATGGACAGGGGGCTCCCTACGAGCAGTACTTC.

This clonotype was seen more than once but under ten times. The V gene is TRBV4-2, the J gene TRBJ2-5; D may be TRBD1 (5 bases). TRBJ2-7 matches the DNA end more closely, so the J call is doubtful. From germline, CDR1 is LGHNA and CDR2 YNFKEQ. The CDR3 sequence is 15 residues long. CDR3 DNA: TGTGCCAGCAGCCATTGGGGCGGTATCTCCTACGAGCAGTACTTC. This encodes CASSHWGGISYEQYF.

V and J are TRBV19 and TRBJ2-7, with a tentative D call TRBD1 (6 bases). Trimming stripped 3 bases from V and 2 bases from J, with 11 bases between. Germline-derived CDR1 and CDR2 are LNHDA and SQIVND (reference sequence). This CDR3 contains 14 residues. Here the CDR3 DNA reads TGTGCCAGTAGTATTCGGGGACAACCCTACGAGCAGTACTTC. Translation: CASSIRGQPYEQYF.

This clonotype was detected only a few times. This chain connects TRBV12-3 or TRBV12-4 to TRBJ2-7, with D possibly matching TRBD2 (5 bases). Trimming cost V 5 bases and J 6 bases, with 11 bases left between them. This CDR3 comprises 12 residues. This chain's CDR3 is CASSPTSSEQYF. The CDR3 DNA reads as TGTGCCAGCAGTCCCACTAGTTCCGAGCAGTACTTC.

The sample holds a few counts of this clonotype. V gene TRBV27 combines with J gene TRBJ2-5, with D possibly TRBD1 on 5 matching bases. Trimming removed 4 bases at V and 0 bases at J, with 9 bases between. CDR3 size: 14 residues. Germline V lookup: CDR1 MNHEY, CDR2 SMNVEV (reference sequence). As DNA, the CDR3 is TGTGCCAGCAGTTCCCGGACATACCAAGAGACCCAGTACTTC. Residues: CASSSRTYQETQYF.

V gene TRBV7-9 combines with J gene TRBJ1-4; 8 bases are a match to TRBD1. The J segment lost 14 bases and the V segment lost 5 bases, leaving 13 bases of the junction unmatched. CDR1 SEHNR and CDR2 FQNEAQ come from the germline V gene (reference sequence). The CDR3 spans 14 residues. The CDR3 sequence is CASSPDRAIQLLFF. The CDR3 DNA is TGTGCCAGCAGCCCGGACAGGGCGATCCAACTCCTGTTTTTT.

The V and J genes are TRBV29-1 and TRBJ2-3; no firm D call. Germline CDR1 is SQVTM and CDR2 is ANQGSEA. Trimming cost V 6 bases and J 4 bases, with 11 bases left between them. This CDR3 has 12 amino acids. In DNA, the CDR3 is TGCAGCGTCCGTCCTATCCCAGATACGCAGTATTTT. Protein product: CSVRPIPDTQYF.

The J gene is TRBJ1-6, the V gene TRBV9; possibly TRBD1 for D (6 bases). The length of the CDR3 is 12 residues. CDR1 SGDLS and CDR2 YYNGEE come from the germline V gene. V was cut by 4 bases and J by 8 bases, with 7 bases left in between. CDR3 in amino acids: CASSKGDSPLHF. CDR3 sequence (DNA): TGTGCCAGCAGCAAGGGGGATTCACCCCTCCACTTT.

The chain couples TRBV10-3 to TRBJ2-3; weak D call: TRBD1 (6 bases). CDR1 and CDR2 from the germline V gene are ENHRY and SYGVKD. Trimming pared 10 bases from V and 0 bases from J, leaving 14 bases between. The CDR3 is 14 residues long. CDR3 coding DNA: TGTGCCACCGCCCTCGGGACAAGCACAGATACGCAGTATTTT. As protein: CATALGTSTDTQYF.

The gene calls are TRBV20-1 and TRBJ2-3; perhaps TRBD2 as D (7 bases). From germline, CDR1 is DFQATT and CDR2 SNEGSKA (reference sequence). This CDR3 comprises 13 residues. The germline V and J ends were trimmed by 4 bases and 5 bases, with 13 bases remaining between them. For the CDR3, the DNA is TGCAGTGCTAACGCGGGGGCGGGAGATACGCAGTATTTT. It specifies CSANAGAGDTQYF.

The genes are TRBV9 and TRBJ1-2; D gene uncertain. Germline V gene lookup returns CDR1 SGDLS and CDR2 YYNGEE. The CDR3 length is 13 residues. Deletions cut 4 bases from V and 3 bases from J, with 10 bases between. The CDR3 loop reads CASSLRVDYGYTF. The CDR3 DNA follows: TGTGCCAGCAGCTTAAGGGTTGACTATGGCTACACCTTC.

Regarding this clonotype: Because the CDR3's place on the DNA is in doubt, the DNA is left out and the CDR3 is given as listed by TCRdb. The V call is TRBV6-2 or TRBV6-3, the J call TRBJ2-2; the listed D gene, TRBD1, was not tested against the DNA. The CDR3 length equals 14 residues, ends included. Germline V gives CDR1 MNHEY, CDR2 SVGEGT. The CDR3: CASSSSVPTWELFF.

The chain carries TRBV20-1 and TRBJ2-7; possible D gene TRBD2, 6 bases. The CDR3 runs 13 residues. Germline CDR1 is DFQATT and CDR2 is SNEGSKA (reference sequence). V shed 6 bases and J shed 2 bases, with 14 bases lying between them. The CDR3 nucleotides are TGCAGTGCCGATGGTGGGGGGACCTACGAGCAGTACTTC. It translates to CSADGGGTYEQYF.

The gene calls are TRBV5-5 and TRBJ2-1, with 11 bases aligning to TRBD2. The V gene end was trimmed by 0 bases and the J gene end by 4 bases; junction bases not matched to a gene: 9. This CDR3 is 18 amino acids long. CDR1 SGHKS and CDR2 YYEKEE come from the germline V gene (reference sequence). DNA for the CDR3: TGTGCCAGCAGCTTGGGGCTAGCGGGGGGCCCAGAATACAATGAGCAGTTCTTC. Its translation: CASSLGLAGGPEYNEQFF. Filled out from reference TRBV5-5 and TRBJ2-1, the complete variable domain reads DAGVTQSPTHLIKTRGQQVTLRCSPISGHKSVSWYQQVLGQGPQFIFQYYEKEERGRGNFPDRFSARQFPNYSSELNVNALLLGDSALYLCASSLGLAGGPEYNEQFFGPGTRLTVL.

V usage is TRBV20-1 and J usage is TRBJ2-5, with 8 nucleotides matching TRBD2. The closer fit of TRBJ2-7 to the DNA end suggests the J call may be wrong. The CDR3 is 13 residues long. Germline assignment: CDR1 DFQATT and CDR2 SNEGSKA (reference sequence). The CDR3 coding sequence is TGCAGTGCTGGAGGGGTTCGGGAGGGCGAGCAGTACTTC. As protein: CSAGGVREGEQYF.

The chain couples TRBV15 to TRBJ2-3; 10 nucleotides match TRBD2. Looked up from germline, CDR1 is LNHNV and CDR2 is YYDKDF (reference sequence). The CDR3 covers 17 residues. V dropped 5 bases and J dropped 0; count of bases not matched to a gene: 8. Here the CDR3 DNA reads TGTGCCACCAGCGGTACTAGCGGGGCGGCTAGCACAGATACGCAGTATTTT. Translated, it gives CATSGTSGAASTDTQYF.

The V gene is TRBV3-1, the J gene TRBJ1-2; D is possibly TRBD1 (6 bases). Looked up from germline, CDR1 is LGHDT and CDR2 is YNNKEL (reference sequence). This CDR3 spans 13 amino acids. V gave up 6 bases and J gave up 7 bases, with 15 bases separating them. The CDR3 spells CASRPGGASGYTF. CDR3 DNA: TGTGCCAGCAGGCCCGGGGGGGCTAGTGGCTACACCTTC.

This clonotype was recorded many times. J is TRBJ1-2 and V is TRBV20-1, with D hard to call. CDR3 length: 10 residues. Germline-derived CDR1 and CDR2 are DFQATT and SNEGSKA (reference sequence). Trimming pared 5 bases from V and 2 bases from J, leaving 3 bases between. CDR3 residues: CSAANYGYTF. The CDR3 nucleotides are TGCAGTGCTGCCAACTATGGCTACACCTTC.